This TCR beta chain was sequenced in a study of T cell responses to AZD1222 COVID-19 vaccine. Both about-4-week and about-12-week second-dose recipients were combined. TCRdb keeps only in-frame clones here, not all; method: immunoSEQ multiplex PCR. Of tens of thousands of clones listed, 83% were seen once; the top ten hold 1.3%. Sequencing used peripheral blood, obtained 28 days after the second AZD1222 dose. This TCR was sampled from an adult who received the AZD1222 COVID-19 vaccine.

The CDR3 coding sequence is TGTGCCAGCAACGACGGAAATCAGCCCCAGCATTTT. Translated, it gives CASNDGNQPQHF. The chain combines TRBV2 with TRBJ1-5; no reliable D call. The CDR3 covers 12 residues. Per germline, CDR1 SNHLY and CDR2 FYNNEI. Trimming cost V 7 bases and J 4 bases, with 8 bases left between them.